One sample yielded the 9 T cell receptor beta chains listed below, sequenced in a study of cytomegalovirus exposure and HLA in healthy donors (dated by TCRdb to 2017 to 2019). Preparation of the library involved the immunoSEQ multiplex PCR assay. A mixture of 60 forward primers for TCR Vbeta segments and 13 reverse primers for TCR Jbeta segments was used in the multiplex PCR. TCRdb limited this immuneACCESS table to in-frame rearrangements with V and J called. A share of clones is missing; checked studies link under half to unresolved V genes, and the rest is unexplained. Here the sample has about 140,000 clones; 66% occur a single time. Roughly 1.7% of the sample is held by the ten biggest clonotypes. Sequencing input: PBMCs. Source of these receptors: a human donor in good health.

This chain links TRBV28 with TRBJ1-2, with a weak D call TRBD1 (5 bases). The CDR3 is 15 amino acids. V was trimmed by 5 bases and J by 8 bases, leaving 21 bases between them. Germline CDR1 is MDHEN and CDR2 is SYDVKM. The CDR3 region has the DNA TGTGCCAGCAGTCCGCGGGACGGACGGGTCCAGGGCTACACCTTC. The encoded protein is CASSPRDGRVQGYTF.

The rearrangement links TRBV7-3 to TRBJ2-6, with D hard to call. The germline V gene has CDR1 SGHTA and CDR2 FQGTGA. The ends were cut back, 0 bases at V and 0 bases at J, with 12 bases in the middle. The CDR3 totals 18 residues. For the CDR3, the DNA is TGTGCCAGCAGCTTAACCCCCCCCGAGAGCTCTGGGGCCAACGTCCTGACTTTC. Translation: CASSLTPPESSGANVLTF.

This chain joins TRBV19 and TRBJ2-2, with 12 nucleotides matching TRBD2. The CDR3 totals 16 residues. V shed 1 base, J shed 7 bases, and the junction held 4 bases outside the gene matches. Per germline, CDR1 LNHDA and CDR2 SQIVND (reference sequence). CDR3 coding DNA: TGTGCCAGTAGTATAGGACTAGCGGGAGAGAGCGGGGAGCTGTTTTTT. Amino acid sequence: CASSIGLAGESGELFF.

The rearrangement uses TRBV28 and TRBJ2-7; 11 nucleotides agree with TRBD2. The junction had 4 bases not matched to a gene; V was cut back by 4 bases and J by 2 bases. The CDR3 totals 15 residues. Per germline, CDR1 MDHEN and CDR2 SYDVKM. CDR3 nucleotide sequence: TGTGCCAGCAGTTCCATTAGCGGGAGGGCCTACGAGCAGTACTTC. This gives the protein CASSSISGRAYEQYF.

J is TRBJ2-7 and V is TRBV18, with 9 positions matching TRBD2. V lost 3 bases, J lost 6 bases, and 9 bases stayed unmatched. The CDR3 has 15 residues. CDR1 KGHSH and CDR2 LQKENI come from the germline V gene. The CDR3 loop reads CASSPEVAGAREQYF. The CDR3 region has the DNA TGTGCCAGCTCACCTGAGGTAGCGGGAGCCCGCGAGCAGTACTTC.

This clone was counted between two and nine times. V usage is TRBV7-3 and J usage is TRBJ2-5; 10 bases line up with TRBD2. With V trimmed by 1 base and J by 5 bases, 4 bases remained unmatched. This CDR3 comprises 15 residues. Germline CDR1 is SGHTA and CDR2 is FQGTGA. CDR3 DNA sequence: TGTGCCAGCAGCTTAATAGCGGGAGGTGGGGAGACCCAGTACTTC. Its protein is CASSLIAGGGETQYF. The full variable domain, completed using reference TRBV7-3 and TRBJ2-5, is GAGVSQTPSNKVTEKGKYVELRCDPISGHTALYWYRQSLGQGPEFLIYFQGTGAADDSGLPNDRFFAVRPEGSVSTLKIQRTERGDSAVYLCASSLIAGGGETQYFGPGTRLLVL.

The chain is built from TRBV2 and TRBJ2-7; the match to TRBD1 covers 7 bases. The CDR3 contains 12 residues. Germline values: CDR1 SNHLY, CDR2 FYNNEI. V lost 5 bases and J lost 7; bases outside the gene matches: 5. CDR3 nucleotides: TGTGCCAGCAGTAGGGGGCTGTCGGAGCAGTACTTC. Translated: CASSRGLSEQYF.

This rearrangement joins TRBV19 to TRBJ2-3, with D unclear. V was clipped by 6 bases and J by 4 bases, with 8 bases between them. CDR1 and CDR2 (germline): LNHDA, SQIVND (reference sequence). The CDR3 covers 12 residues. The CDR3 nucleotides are TGTGCCAGTAGGTTAGATCCAGATACGCAGTATTTT. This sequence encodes CASRLDPDTQYF.

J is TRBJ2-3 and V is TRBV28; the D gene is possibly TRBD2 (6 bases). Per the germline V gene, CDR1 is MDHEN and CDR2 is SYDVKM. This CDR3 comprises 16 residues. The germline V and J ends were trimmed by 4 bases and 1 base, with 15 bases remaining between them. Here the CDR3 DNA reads TGTGCCAGCAGTTCCCGTTTAGGAGGGGGCACAGATACGCAGTATTTT. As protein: CASSSRLGGGTDTQYF. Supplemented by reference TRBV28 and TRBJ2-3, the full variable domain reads DVKVTQSSRYLVKRTGEKVFLECVQDMDHENMFWYRQDPGLGLRLIYFSYDVKMKEKGDIPEGYSVSREKKERFSLILESASTNQTSMYLCASSSRLGGGTDTQYFGPGTRLTVL.